A single sample is the source of the 3 T cell receptor beta chains below, sequenced in a study of T cell repertoires in cytomegalovirus infection. Each CDR3 protein gets one entry after TCRdb re-called the reads with MiXCR. This table has around 310,000 distinct CDR3 sequences, about 17% appearing once. Sequencing was done on a sample of PBMCs. These receptor sequences come from a human donor in good health (CMV status not recorded). Some clones in this sample may be carry-over from other donors' samples.

This clonotype showed up many times. The chain joins TRBV7-2 to TRBJ1-3; 8 bases match TRBD1. CDR3 length: 18 amino acids. V shed 1 base, J shed 2 bases, and the junction held 10 bases outside the gene matches. From germline, CDR1 is SGHTA and CDR2 FQGNSA. Here the CDR3 reads CASSLVFLQTGAGNTIYF. CDR3 DNA: TGTGCCAGCAGCTTAGTGTTTTTACAGACAGGGGCTGGAAACACCATATATTTT.

Many counts were recorded for this clonotype. The chain links TRBV6-5 to TRBJ1-2; 7 bases are shared with TRBD1. The CDR3 loop spans 13 amino acids. CDR1 is MNHEY and CDR2 is SVGAGI in the germline V gene. Trimming cost V 8 bases and J 5 bases; bases outside gene matches: 8. Here the CDR3 reads CASATGRAYGYTF. CDR3 nucleotide sequence: TGTGCCAGCGCGACAGGGAGAGCGTATGGCTACACCTTC.

The sample holds many counts of this clonotype. V is TRBV7-9 and J is TRBJ1-5, with 7 bases identical to TRBD1. The CDR3 loop spans 14 amino acids. Germline loops: CDR1 SEHNR, CDR2 FQNEAQ (reference sequence). J gave up 4 bases and V 6 bases, and 6 bases lay outside the gene matches. CDR3 DNA: TGTGCCAGCAGTACCGGGACAGAGAATCAGCCCCAGCATTTT. The encoded protein is CASSTGTENQPQHF.